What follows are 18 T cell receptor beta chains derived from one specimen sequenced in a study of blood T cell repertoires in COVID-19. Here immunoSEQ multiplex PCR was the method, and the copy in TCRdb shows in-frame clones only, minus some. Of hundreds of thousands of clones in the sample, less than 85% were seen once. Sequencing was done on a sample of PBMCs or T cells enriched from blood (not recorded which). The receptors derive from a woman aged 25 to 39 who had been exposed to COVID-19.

CDR3 DNA sequence: TGTGCCAGCAGACACCTAGACAGCAACTATGGCTACACCTTC. Its translation: CASRHLDSNYGYTF. The chain carries TRBV27 and TRBJ1-2; the D gene is possibly TRBD1 (5 bases). The CDR3 sequence is 14 residues long. Germline V gives CDR1 MNHEY, CDR2 SMNVEV (reference sequence). V gave up 6 bases and J gave up 2 bases, with 13 bases separating them.

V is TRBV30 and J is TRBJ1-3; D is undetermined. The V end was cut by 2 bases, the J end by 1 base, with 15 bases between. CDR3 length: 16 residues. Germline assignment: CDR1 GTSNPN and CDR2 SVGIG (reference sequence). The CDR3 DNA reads TGTGCCTGGAGTCCCACGCGGTCTAGGTCTGGAAACACCATATATTTT. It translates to CAWSPTRSRSGNTIYF.

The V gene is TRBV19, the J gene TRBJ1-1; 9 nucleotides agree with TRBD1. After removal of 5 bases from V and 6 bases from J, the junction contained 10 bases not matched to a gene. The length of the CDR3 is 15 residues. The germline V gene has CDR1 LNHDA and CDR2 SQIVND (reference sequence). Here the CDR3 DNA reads TGTGCCAGTAGTCTACGGACAGGGGCGGGGGCTGAAGCTTTCTTT. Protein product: CASSLRTGAGAEAFF.

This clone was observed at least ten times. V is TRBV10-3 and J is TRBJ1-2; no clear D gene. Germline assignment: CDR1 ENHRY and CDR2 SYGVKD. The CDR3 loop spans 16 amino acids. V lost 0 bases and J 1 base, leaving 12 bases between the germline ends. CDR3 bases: TGTGCCATCAGTGAGTCTGAGGCAGGACTTAACTATGGCTACACCTTC. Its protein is CAISESEAGLNYGYTF.

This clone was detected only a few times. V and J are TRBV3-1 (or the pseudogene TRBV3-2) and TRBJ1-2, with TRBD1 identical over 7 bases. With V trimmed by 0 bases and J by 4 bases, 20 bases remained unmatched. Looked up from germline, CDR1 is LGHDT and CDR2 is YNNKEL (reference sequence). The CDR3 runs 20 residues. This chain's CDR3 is CASSQDPRPGPGRGLYGYTF. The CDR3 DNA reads TGTGCCAGCAGCCAAGATCCTCGCCCGGGCCCCGGAAGGGGGCTCTATGGCTACACCTTC.

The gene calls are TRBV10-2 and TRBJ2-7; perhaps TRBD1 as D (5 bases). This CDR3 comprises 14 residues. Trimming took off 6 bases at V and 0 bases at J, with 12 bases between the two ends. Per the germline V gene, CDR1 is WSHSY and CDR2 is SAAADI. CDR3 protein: CASRFDRSSYEQYF. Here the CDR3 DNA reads TGCGCCAGCAGGTTTGACAGAAGCTCCTACGAGCAGTACTTC.

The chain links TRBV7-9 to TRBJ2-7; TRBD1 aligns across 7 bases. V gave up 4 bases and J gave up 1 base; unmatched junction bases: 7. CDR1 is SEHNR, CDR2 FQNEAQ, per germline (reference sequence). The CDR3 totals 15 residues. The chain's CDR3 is CASSSTRQGSYEQYF. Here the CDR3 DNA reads TGTGCCAGCAGCTCCACTCGACAGGGTTCCTACGAGCAGTACTTC.

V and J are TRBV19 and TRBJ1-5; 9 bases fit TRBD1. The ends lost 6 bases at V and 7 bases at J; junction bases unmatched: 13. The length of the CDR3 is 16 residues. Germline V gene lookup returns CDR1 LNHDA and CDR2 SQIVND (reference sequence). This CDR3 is CASSSQVTGGRQPQHF. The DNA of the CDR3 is TGTGCCAGTAGCTCGCAGGTAACAGGGGGCCGCCAGCCCCAGCATTTT.

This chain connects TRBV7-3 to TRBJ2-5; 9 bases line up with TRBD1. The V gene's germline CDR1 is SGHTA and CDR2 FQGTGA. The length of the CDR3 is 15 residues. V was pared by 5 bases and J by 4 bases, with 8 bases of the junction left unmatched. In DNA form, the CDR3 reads TGTGCCAGCAGCACTGGGACAGGGCGTGTAGAGACCCAGTACTTC. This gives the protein CASSTGTGRVETQYF.

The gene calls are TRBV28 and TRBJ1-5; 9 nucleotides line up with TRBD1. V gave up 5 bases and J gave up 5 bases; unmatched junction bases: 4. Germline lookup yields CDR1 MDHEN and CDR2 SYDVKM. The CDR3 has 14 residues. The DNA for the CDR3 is TGTGCCAGCAGTCAACAGGGGGCTGATCAGCCCCAGCATTTT. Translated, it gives CASSQQGADQPQHF.

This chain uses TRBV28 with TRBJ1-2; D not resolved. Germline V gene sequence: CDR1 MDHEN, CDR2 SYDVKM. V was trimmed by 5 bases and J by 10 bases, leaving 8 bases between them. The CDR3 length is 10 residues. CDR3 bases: TGTGCCAGCAGTGCGGAGTTCTACACCTTC. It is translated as CASSAEFYTF.

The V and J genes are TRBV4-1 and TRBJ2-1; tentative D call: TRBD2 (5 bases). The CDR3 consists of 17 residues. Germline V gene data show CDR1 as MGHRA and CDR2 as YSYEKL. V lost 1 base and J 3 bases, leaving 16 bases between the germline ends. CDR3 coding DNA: TGCGCCAGCAGCCAAGGTTTGGGGAGAAGGTTCTACAATGAGCAGTTCTTC. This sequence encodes CASSQGLGRRFYNEQFF.

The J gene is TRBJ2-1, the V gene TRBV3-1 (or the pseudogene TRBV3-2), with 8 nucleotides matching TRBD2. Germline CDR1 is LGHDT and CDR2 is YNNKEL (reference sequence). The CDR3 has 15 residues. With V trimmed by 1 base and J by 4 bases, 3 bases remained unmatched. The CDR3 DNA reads TGTGCCAGCAGCCAAGCGGGGGGGCCTTACAATGAGCAGTTCTTC. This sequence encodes CASSQAGGPYNEQFF.

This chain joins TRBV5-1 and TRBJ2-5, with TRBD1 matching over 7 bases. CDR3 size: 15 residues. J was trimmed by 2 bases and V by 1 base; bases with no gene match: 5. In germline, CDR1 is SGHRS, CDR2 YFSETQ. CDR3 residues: CASSLRDRSQETQYF. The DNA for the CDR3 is TGCGCCAGCAGCTTGAGGGACAGATCTCAAGAGACCCAGTACTTC.

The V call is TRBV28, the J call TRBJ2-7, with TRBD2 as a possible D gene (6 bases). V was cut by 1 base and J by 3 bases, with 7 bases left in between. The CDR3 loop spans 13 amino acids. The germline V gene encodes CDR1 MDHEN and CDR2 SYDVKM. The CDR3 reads CASSLSTSYEQYF. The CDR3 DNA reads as TGTGCCAGCAGTTTATCGACTAGCTACGAGCAGTACTTC.

As DNA, the CDR3 is TGCAGCGTCGCCCCCCGGGACAGAGCAAAATCAGGAGCTTTCTTT. It yields the protein CSVAPRDRAKSGAFF. The genes are TRBV29-1 and TRBJ1-1; 7 nucleotides agree with TRBD1. The CDR3 sequence is 15 residues long. J lost 10 bases, V lost 6 bases, and 20 bases had no gene match. Germline values: CDR1 SQVTM, CDR2 ANQGSEA. Full variable domain (outside the CDR3, taken from reference TRBV29-1 and TRBJ1-1): SAVISQKPSRDICQRGTSLTIQCQVDSQVTMMFWYRQQPGQSLTLIATANQGSEATYESGFVIDKFPISRPNLTFSTLTVSNMSPEDSSIYLCSVAPRDRAKSGAFFGQGTRLTVV.

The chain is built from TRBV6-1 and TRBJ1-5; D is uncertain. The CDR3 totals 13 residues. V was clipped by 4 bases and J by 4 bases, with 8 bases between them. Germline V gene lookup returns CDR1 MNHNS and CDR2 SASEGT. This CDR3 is CASSGHGNQPQHF. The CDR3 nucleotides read TGTGCCAGCAGTGGTCACGGGAATCAGCCCCAGCATTTT.

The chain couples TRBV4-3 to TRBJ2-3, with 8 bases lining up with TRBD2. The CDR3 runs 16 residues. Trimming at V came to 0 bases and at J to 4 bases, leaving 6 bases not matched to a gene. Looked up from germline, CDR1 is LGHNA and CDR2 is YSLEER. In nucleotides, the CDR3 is TGCGCCAGCAGCCAAGACGGACGGGGGGGGTCAGATACGCAGTATTTT. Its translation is CASSQDGRGGSDTQYF.